Included here is one T cell receptor (beta chain) sequence, with context. Living in 24 US areas, the participants were between roughly 18 and 95 years of age. These data originate in a study of blood T cell repertoires in COVID-19. Method: immunoSEQ multiplex PCR; TCRdb's copy keeps in-frame clones and lacks some. The top ten clones hold around 0.7% of a sample with more than 450,000 clones, about nine tenths of them seen once. The source of this sequence is a woman younger than 30 who had recovered from COVID-19. Sequencing was done on a sample of PBMCs or T cells enriched from blood (not recorded which).

The CDR3 DNA follows: TGTGCCAGCAGTTGGGGCCTGAGGACAGGGGTCTACGAGCAGTACTTC. Amino acids: CASSWGLRTGVYEQYF. The chain is built from TRBV27 and TRBJ2-7, with TRBD1 identical over 9 bases. Per the germline V gene, CDR1 is MNHEY and CDR2 is SMNVEV (reference sequence). V shed 4 bases and J 3 bases; nucleotides not matched to a gene: 10. CDR3 length equals 16 residues.